The sample holds one count of the clone carrying this T cell receptor beta chain. The ends were cut back, 6 bases at V and 2 bases at J, with 8 bases in the middle. Germline-derived CDR1 and CDR2 are MNHEY and SMNVEV (reference sequence). This CDR3 region has 12 residues. The data belong to a study of blood T cell repertoires in COVID-19. Study overall: Material from acute and convalescent COVID-19 was sourced from the United States, Italy and Spain.

Here immunoSEQ multiplex PCR was the method, and the copy in TCRdb shows in-frame clones only, minus some. The sample lists some 300,000 clones, around 90% seen once, with about 1% in the top ten. Across over 20 US areas, participants ranged in age from 18 to 89 years. Each recovered donor of Cohort 3 presented with two negative PCRs, clearance, or symptom resolution. The V gene is TRBV27, the J gene TRBJ2-7; D remains unclear. The sequence derives from a woman between 25 and 40 years old who had recovered from COVID-19. The sequenced sample consisted of PBMCs or T cells enriched from blood (not recorded which). Here the CDR3 DNA reads TGTGCCAGCAGCAGGTCTCCCTACGAGCAGTACTTC. Its protein product is CASSRSPYEQYF.